This TCR beta chain was identified in a study of blood T cell repertoires in COVID-19. Study in general: The samples span acute and convalescent COVID-19 from the United States, Italy and Spain. Nucleic acid was either cDNA or gDNA, and it came from T cells, B-cell-depleted T cells, or PBMCs.

The authors' processing: Reference gene primer amplification gave nucleated cell count estimates. Method: immunoSEQ multiplex PCR; TCRdb's copy keeps in-frame clones and lacks some. The DNA was the basis for D and trimming; V, J and clone size are from that table. The table lists 140,000 or so clones, about 90% of them singletons. This clone appeared once. The CDR3 has 14 residues. Germline trimming cut 6 bases from V and 2 bases from J; bases unmatched to any gene: 4. Germline V gene lookup returns CDR1 MNHNY and CDR2 SVGAGI (reference sequence). Specimen: peripheral blood. This clonotype originated in a man aged 55 to 70 with active or convalescent COVID-19. V and J are TRBV6-6 and TRBJ1-5; TRBD1 matches at 7 bases. CDR3: CASRTDRGNQPQHF. CDR3 in DNA: TGTGCCAGCAGGACCGACAGGGGCAATCAGCCCCAGCATTTT.